The rows below give T cell receptor beta chains drawn from one sample of a study of T cells after yellow fever vaccination. Each CDR3 protein is one row after TCRdb ran MiXCR on the 5' RACE reads. Of approximately 340,000 distinct CDR3 sequences listed, roughly 8.7% are singletons. The specimen comprised PBMCs, sampled on the day of the first yellow fever vaccination. The origin of the receptors is a man in his late teens or twenties who received the YFV17D yellow fever vaccine. Both conserved end residues are part of each CDR3. D genes are given only for firm matches. Expanded clones are given a class, and other clones once, few, many or no size at all.

J | V | D | size | CDR3 | DNA
TRBJ1-5 | TRBV20-1 | NA | many | CSAGRTASNQPQHF | TGCAGTGCGGGTAGGACGGCCAGCAATCAGCCCCAGCATTTT
TRBJ2-3 | TRBV7-2 | TRBD2 | many | CASHSGGHDTQYF | TGTGCCAGCCATAGCGGGGGGCACGATACGCAGTATTTT
TRBJ2-1 | TRBV24-1 | NA | few | CATTLGVSFYNEQFF | TGTGCCACCACCTTGGGAGTTTCCTTCTACAATGAGCAGTTCTTC
TRBJ1-1 | TRBV4-1 | NA | few | CASRRGDGEAFF | TGCGCCAGCAGGAGGGGGGATGGTGAAGCTTTCTTT
TRBJ2-7 | TRBV9 | TRBD2 | NA | CASSPPGLAGGWQYF | TGTGCCAGCAGCCCACCGGGACTAGCGGGGGGATGGCAGTACTTC
TRBJ2-5 | TRBV5-1 | NA | few | CASSIPPQETQYF | TGCGCCAGCAGCATCCCTCCACAAGAGACCCAGTACTTC
TRBJ1-5 | TRBV4-1 | NA | NA | CASSQDVGPTGTGNQPQHF | TGCGCCAGCAGCCAAGACGTCGGCCCGACGGGCACTGGCAATCAGCCCCAGCATTTT
TRBJ1-6 | TRBV9 | TRBD1 | NA | CASSVGQGTSPLHF | TGTGCCAGCAGCGTCGGACAGGGTACTTCACCCCTCCACTTT
TRBJ2-7 | TRBV11-2 | TRBD1 | few | CASSQTGTGLSFVYEQYF | TGTGCCAGCAGTCAAACCGGGACAGGGCTCTCATTCGTCTACGAGCAGTACTTC
TRBJ2-1 | TRBV5-1 | NA | many | CASSMGAGEDEQFF | TGCGCCAGCAGCATGGGGGCAGGGGAAGATGAGCAGTTCTTC
TRBJ2-7 | TRBV7-9 | TRBD2 | many | CASSPGSSGLPGHEQYF | TGTGCCAGCAGCCCGGGAAGTAGCGGGCTGCCCGGGCACGAGCAGTACTTC
TRBJ1-3 | TRBV4-3 | NA | few | CASSQDPGSSSVGNTIYF | TGCGCCAGCAGCCAAGATCCAGGCAGCAGTTCAGTCGGGAACACCATATATTTT
TRBJ1-6 | TRBV5-1 | NA | few | CASSFAGTTNSPLHF | TGCGCCAGCAGCTTCGCCGGGACGACTAATTCACCCCTCCACTTT
TRBJ2-3 | TRBV11-2 | NA | many | CASSFPGLSTDTQYF | TGTGCCAGCAGCTTTCCGGGACTCAGCACAGATACGCAGTATTTT
TRBJ1-1 | TRBV7-9 | NA | many | CASTRDGTFTEAFF | TGTGCCAGCACCCGGGACGGGACCTTCACTGAAGCTTTCTTT
TRBJ1-4 | TRBV5-1 | NA | once | CASSETTTNEKLFF | TGCGCCAGCAGCGAGACAACAACTAATGAAAAACTGTTTTTT
TRBJ1-2 | TRBV4-1 | NA | NA | CASSQFGRNYGYTF | TGCGCCAGCAGCCAATTCGGGCGGAACTATGGCTACACCTTC
TRBJ1-6 | TRBV3-1 | NA | many | CASSQEGGTYNSPLHF | TGTGCCAGCAGCCAAGAAGGTGGCACTTATAATTCACCCCTCCACTTT
TRBJ2-1 | TRBV2 | NA | once | CASSFQGVQNEQFF | TGTGCCAGCAGTTTTCAGGGTGTGCAAAATGAGCAGTTCTTC
TRBJ2-2 | TRBV5-6 | NA | few | CASSWSDGELFF | TGTGCCAGCAGCTGGAGCGACGGGGAGCTGTTTTTT
TRBJ2-2 | TRBV5-1 | NA | NA | CASSFLDGAAGELFF | TGCGCCAGCAGCTTTTTGGATGGGGCCGCCGGGGAGCTGTTTTTT
TRBJ2-3 | TRBV14 | NA | few | CASSQDLGNFPADTQYF | TGTGCCAGCAGCCAAGATCTCGGGAATTTCCCTGCTGATACGCAGTATTTT
TRBJ2-3 | TRBV12-3/TRBV12-4 | TRBD1 | many | CASSLRTGGQDTQYF | TGTGCCAGCAGTTTACGGACAGGAGGACAAGATACGCAGTATTTT
TRBJ1-3 | TRBV6-5 | NA | few | CASSYSNSIADTIYF | TGTGCCAGCAGTTACTCGAACTCTATTGCGGACACCATATATTTT
TRBJ2-3 | TRBV5-1 | TRBD2 | many | CASSLATSGGADTQYF | TGCGCCAGCAGCTTGGCGACTAGCGGGGGAGCAGATACGCAGTATTTT